This TCR beta chain was identified during a study of OX40 agonist ivuxolimab in advanced cancers. Study-level points and caveats: Normalized T-cell clonal expansion was also low in a subset of nonresponders.

Looked up from germline, CDR1 is SEHNR and CDR2 is FQNEAQ (reference sequence). This CDR3 region has 14 residues. This clone was recorded only once. Its antigen is as yet unknown. Method: immunoSEQ multiplex PCR; TCRdb's copy keeps in-frame clones and lacks some. This sample has 50,000 to 75,000 clones; approximately 90% occur once, and the top ten carry less than 2%. This specimen was CD4+ or CD8+ T cells sorted from blood, taken in a trial of the OX40 agonist ivuxolimab. This chain joins TRBV7-9 and TRBJ2-5; 10 bases are a match to TRBD1. The J call may be incorrect, as the DNA end agrees better with TRBJ2-7. This sequence originates from an adult with an advanced solid tumor such as melanoma, head and neck, liver or kidney cancer. The DNA for the CDR3 is TGTGCCAGCAGCTTGGGGACAGGGGAGCGCGAGCAGTACTTC. Translating it yields CASSLGTGEREQYF.